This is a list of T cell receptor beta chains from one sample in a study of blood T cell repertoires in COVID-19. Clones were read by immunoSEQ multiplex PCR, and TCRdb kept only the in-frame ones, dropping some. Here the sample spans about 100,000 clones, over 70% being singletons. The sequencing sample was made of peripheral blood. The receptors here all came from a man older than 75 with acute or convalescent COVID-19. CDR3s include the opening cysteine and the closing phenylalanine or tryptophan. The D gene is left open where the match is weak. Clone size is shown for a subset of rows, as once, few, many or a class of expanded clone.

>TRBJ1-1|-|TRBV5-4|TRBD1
TGTGCCAGCAGCCTGCGCGGACAGGGGGCTGGAGATGCTTTCTTT
CASSLRGQGAGDAFF
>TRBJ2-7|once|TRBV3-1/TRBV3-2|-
TGTGCCAGCAGCCCGCATGCCCTCAGGGTGGGCGACGAGCAGTACTTC
CASSPHALRVGDEQYF
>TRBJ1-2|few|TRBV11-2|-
TGTGCCAGCAGCTTAGAAACAGGGAACTATGGCTACACCTTC
CASSLETGNYGYTF
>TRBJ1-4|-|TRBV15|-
TGTGCCACCAGCAGAGAGACGGGTCAAACTAATGAAAAACTGTTTTTT
CATSRETGQTNEKLFF
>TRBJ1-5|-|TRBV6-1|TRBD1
TGTGCCAGCAGTGACGGGACAGGGATGGGGCAGCCCCAGCATTTT
CASSDGTGMGQPQHF
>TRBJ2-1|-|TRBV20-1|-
TGCAGTGCTCGGGAGTCCAATGAGCAGTTCTTC
CSARESNEQFF
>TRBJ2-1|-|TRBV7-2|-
TGTGCCAGCAGCGATTTCCCCTCTAGTGAGCAGTTCTTC
CASSDFPSSEQFF
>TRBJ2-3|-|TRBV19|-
TGTGCCAGTAGTATTTTGGGGGCCCCTACAACGGATACGCAGTATTTT
CASSILGAPTTDTQYF
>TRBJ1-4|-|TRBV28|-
TGTGCCAGCAGTCCGTCTTCGGCGGGGGGAAAACTGTTTTTT
CASSPSSAGGKLFF
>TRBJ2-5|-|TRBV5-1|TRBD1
TGCGCCAGCAGCTCCTCCGGGACAGGCAATCAGTGGGAGACCCAGTACTTC
CASSSSGTGNQWETQYF
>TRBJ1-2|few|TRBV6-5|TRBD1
TGTGCCAGCAGTTACGACAGGGTCGACGGCTACACCTTC
CASSYDRVDGYTF
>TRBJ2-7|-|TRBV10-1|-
TGCGCCAGCAGTGACGGCTACGAGCAGTACTTC
CASSDGYEQYF
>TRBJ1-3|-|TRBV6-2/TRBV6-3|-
TGTGCCAGCAGTCCCATGGACAGAGCCATCTCTGGAAACACCATATATTTT
CASSPMDRAISGNTIYF
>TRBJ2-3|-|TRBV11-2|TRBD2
TGTGCCAGCGGGGGGGACGCCACAGATACGCAGTATTTT
CASGGDATDTQYF
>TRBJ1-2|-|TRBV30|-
TGTGCCTGGAGTTCAGGGTTCGACGGAGGCTACACCTTC
CAWSSGFDGGYTF
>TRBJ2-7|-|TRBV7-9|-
TGTGCCAGCAGCTCCAACGACAGTGGCTTCTACGAGCAGTACTTC
CASSSNDSGFYEQYF
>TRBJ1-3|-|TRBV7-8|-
TGTGCCAGCAGCTTAAAGGGGGCTGGAAACACCATATATTTT
CASSLKGAGNTIYF
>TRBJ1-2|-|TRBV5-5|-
TGTGCCAGCAGCTTGGTCCCTCATGTCCCCCTAGGCTACACCTTC
CASSLVPHVPLGYTF
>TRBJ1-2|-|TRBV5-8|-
TGTGCCAGCCTTCGAGCAAATGGCTACACCTTC
CASLRANGYTF
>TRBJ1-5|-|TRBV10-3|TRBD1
TGTGCCATCAGTGAAAGCGGGACAGGGTACAATCAGCCCCAGCATTTT
CAISESGTGYNQPQHF
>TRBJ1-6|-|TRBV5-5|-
TGTGCCAGCAGCCGACGGGACTTTTCTGATTCACCCCTCCACTTT
CASSRRDFSDSPLHF
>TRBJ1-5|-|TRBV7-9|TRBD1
TGTGCCAGCAGCTTAGCCACCGACAGGGTGGATCAGCCCCAGCATTTT
CASSLATDRVDQPQHF
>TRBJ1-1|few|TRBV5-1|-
TGCGCCAGCAGCTTGTCGGGGGGGATTAGCCCTGAAGCTTTCTTT
CASSLSGGISPEAFF
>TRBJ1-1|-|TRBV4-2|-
TGTGCCAGCAGCCAAGATCGTACAGCCATGAACACTGAAGCTTTCTTT
CASSQDRTAMNTEAFF
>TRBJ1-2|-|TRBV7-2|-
TGTGCCAGCAGCTTAGGTCCCGGGACTGCCAACTATGGCTACACCTTC
CASSLGPGTANYGYTF
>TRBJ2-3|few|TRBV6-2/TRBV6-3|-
TGTGCCAGCAGTTATTGGACTAGCACAGATACGCAGTATTTT
CASSYWTSTDTQYF
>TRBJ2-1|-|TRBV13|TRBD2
TGTGCCAGCAGCTACGGGAGGGCCATGTACAATGAGCAGTTCTTC
CASSYGRAMYNEQFF
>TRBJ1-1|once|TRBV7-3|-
TGTGCCAGCAGCCCGGGGGTTGGTGAAGCTTTCTTT
CASSPGVGEAFF
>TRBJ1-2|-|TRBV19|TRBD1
TGTGCCAGTAGTATACTTCCCCTTCAGGGGGCGAACTATGGCTACACCTTC
CASSILPLQGANYGYTF
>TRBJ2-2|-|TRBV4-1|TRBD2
TGCGCCAGCAACCCACTAGGGAGTAGCGGGGGGGTTAGCGGGGAGCTGTTTTTT
CASNPLGSSGGVSGELFF
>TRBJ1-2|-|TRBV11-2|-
TGTGCCAGCAGCTTAGATGGCCGGGTTGGCTACACCTTC
CASSLDGRVGYTF
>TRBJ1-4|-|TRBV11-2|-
TGTGCCAGCAGCTTAGAGGTCTCTCGGGACATGTTTTTT
CASSLEVSRDMFF
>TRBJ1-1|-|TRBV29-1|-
TGCAGCGTTGAACCCGGACTTTTGAACACTGAAGCTTTCTTT
CSVEPGLLNTEAFF
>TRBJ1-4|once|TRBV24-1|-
TGTGCCACCAGTCGGACAGAAAATGAAAAACTGTTTTTT
CATSRTENEKLFF
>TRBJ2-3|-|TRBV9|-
TGTGCCAGCAGCCCTTTTAGCACAGATACGCAGTATTTT
CASSPFSTDTQYF
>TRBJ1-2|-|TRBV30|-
TGTGCTTGGGGCGACAGTTTCTATGGCTACACCTTC
CAWGDSFYGYTF
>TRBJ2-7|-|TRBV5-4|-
TGTGCCAGCAGCTTGACAGATCCCTACGAGCAGTACTTC
CASSLTDPYEQYF
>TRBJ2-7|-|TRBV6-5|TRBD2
TGTGCCAGCAGTTACGGGGGGGTCGGCGAGCAGTACTTC
CASSYGGVGEQYF
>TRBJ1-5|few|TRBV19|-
TGTGCCAGTAGAGCAGGGTTTAGTAGCAATCAGCCCCAGCATTTT
CASRAGFSSNQPQHF
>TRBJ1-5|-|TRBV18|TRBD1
TGTGCCAGCTCACCTTACGCTGGACAGGGGCTAGGTCAGCCCCAGCATTTT
CASSPYAGQGLGQPQHF
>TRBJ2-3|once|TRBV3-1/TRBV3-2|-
TGTGCCAGCAGGACGACAGTGGCAGATACGCAGTATTTT
CASRTTVADTQYF
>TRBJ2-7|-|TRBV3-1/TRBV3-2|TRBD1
TGTGCCAGCAGTAACCTGGGGACAGGGGCAATGGAGCAGTACTTC
CASSNLGTGAMEQYF
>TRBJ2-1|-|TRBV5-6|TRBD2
TGTGCCAGCAGCGTGAGTACTAGCGGGGCCGAGCAGTTCTTC
CASSVSTSGAEQFF
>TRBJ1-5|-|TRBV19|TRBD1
TGTGCCAGTAGTGACAGGGGGCTGGGCAATCAGCCCCAGCATTTT
CASSDRGLGNQPQHF
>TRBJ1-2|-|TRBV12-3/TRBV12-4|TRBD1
TGTGCCAGCAGCCCGGGACAGGCGTATGGCTACACCTTC
CASSPGQAYGYTF
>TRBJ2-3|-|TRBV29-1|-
TGCAGCGGGGTGACGGGTTTGGCCACAGATACGCAGTATTTT
CSGVTGLATDTQYF
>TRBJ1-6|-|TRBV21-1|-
TGTGCCAGCAGCAACCAACAGGGGTTGTATAATTCACCCCTCCACTTT
CASSNQQGLYNSPLHF
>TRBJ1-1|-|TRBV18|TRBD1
TGTGCCAGCTCACCAATGGACAGGGGGACTGAAGCTTTCTTT
CASSPMDRGTEAFF
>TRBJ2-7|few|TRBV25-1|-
TGTGCCAGCTGCGACTGGAGCGACGAGCAGTACTTC
CASCDWSDEQYF
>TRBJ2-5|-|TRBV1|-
TGCACCAGCACGAGGGACAGCCAAGAGACCCAGTACTTC
CTSTRDSQETQYF
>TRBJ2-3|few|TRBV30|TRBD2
TGTGCCTGGAGTGACCTAGCGGGAGTTCTTATGACAGATACGCAGTATTTT
CAWSDLAGVLMTDTQYF
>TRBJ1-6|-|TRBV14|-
TGTGCCAGCAGCCAAGGCGGGGTAGGGTGGTCCCTCCACTTT
CASSQGGVGWSLHF
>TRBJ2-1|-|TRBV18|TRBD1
TGTGCCAGCTCACCCCCGACGACAGGGGATGAGCAGTTCTTC
CASSPPTTGDEQFF
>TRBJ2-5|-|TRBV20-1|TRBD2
TGCAGTGCTAGTAGTCTAGCGGGAGTTGAGACCCAGTACTTC
CSASSLAGVETQYF
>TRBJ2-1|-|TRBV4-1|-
TGCGCCAGCAGCCAAGATGGCGGGTTCTACAATGAGCAGTTCTTC
CASSQDGGFYNEQFF
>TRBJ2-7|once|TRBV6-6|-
TGTGCCAGCAGAGCCGGGGAAAGGAACGAGCAGTACTTC
CASRAGERNEQYF
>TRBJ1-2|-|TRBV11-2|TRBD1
TGTGCCAGCAGCCACGGACAGGGAGGCTATGGCTACACCTTC
CASSHGQGGYGYTF
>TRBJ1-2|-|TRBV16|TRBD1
TGTGCCAGCAGCCAATCGACAGGGCTGGGCTACACCTTC
CASSQSTGLGYTF
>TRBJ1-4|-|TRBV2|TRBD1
TGTGCCAGCAGTGTGTCCGGGCCTGGACAGGGTAGCAATGAAAAACTGTTTTTT
CASSVSGPGQGSNEKLFF